A selection of T cell receptor beta chains follows, all from one sample in a study of brain T cells in children with intractable seizures. Repertoires were generated with immunoSEQ multiplex PCR, while TCRdb's copy carries only in-frame clones and drops some. The repertoire holds about 340,000 clones, with approximately 93% as singletons. Sequences were derived from peripheral blood, sampled about 5 months after surgery. Every receptor here comes from a boy less than two years old with tuberous sclerosis and intractable seizures. CDR3s include the opening cysteine and the closing phenylalanine or tryptophan. Each record gives: J gene, clone size, V gene, D gene, CDR3 DNA, CDR3 protein. The D gene is left open where the match is weak. The size field is filled for only some rows; it gives once, few, many or a size class.

j_call: TRBJ1-5
clone_size: -
v_call: TRBV9
d_call: -
cdr3_nt: TGTGCCAGCAGCGTGGGATGGGTAATGCAGCCCCAGCATTTT
cdr3_aa: CASSVGWVMQPQHF

j_call: TRBJ1-2
clone_size: -
v_call: TRBV18
d_call: -
cdr3_nt: TGTGCCAGCTCACCAGGCGGGTCAAATGGGTATGGCTACACCTTC
cdr3_aa: CASSPGGSNGYGYTF

j_call: TRBJ2-1
clone_size: -
v_call: TRBV6-6
d_call: -
cdr3_nt: -
cdr3_aa: CASSYFGQGIF

j_call: TRBJ2-5
clone_size: -
v_call: TRBV7-3
d_call: TRBD1
cdr3_nt: TGTGCCAGCAGCCAAGGACAGGGCCACCGCAGAGAGACCCAGTACTTC
cdr3_aa: CASSQGQGHRRETQYF

j_call: TRBJ1-4
clone_size: -
v_call: TRBV19
d_call: TRBD1
cdr3_nt: TGTGCCAGTAGTACTGGGGACAGTAATGAAAAACTGTTTTTT
cdr3_aa: CASSTGDSNEKLFF

j_call: TRBJ1-2
clone_size: once
v_call: TRBV12-3/TRBV12-4
d_call: -
cdr3_nt: TGTGCCAGCAGTTTTTTGTCAGGAACTGGCTACACCTTC
cdr3_aa: CASSFLSGTGYTF

j_call: TRBJ1-5
clone_size: -
v_call: TRBV15
d_call: -
cdr3_nt: TGTGCCACCAGCAGAGATGGTCCCCCCTATAGCAATCAGCCCCAGCATTTT
cdr3_aa: CATSRDGPPYSNQPQHF

j_call: TRBJ1-1
clone_size: -
v_call: TRBV12-3/TRBV12-4
d_call: -
cdr3_nt: TGTGCCAGTACAGAGTTCTCGAACACTGAAGCTTTCTTT
cdr3_aa: CASTEFSNTEAFF

j_call: TRBJ2-5
clone_size: -
v_call: TRBV4-1
d_call: -
cdr3_nt: TGCGCCAGCAGCCTCCAGCCGGGGAAAGAAGAGACCCAGTACTTC
cdr3_aa: CASSLQPGKEETQYF

j_call: TRBJ2-5
clone_size: -
v_call: TRBV5-6
d_call: TRBD2
cdr3_nt: TGTGCCAGCAGCTTGAGGACCGGGGGGCAAGAGACCCAGTACTTC
cdr3_aa: CASSLRTGGQETQYF

j_call: TRBJ2-1
clone_size: -
v_call: TRBV5-1
d_call: -
cdr3_nt: TGCGCCAGCAGCACCTACAATGAGCAGTTCTTC
cdr3_aa: CASSTYNEQFF

j_call: TRBJ2-1
clone_size: -
v_call: TRBV30
d_call: TRBD2
cdr3_nt: TGTGCCTGGAGTGTGACTAGCGGGAGTAGGTACAATGAGCAGTTCTTC
cdr3_aa: CAWSVTSGSRYNEQFF

j_call: TRBJ1-4
clone_size: -
v_call: TRBV6-5
d_call: -
cdr3_nt: TGTGCCAGCAGTTACGAGGCAACTAATGAAAAACTGTTTTTT
cdr3_aa: CASSYEATNEKLFF

j_call: TRBJ1-2
clone_size: -
v_call: TRBV3-1/TRBV3-2
d_call: -
cdr3_nt: TGTGCCAGCAGCCAGGGCAGTAACTATGGCTACACCTTC
cdr3_aa: CASSQGSNYGYTF

j_call: TRBJ1-4
clone_size: -
v_call: TRBV29-1
d_call: -
cdr3_nt: TGCAGCGGGTTAACAACTAATGAAAAACTGTTTTTT
cdr3_aa: CSGLTTNEKLFF

j_call: TRBJ2-1
clone_size: -
v_call: TRBV5-6
d_call: -
cdr3_nt: TGTGCCAGCAGCCAGAACAGCTACAATGAGCAGTTCTTC
cdr3_aa: CASSQNSYNEQFF

j_call: TRBJ1-2
clone_size: -
v_call: TRBV24-1
d_call: -
cdr3_nt: TGTGCCACCAGTGATGAATTTACTCCCCTCTATGGCTACACCTTC
cdr3_aa: CATSDEFTPLYGYTF

j_call: TRBJ1-4
clone_size: -
v_call: TRBV11-3
d_call: TRBD1
cdr3_nt: TGTGCCAGCAGCTTAGCGCGACAGGGTAAACTGTTTTTT
cdr3_aa: CASSLARQGKLFF

j_call: TRBJ2-7
clone_size: -
v_call: TRBV5-6
d_call: -
cdr3_nt: TGTGCCAGCAGCTTGGACCTAAGGGGGAACGAGCAGTACTTC
cdr3_aa: CASSLDLRGNEQYF

j_call: TRBJ1-5
clone_size: -
v_call: TRBV30
d_call: -
cdr3_nt: TGTGCCTGGAGTTTTTCAGGGAATCAGCCCCAGCATTTT
cdr3_aa: CAWSFSGNQPQHF

j_call: TRBJ1-2
clone_size: -
v_call: TRBV11-3
d_call: -
cdr3_nt: TGTGCCAGCAGCTTTCCGGGGGCAGGCTATGGCTACACCTTC
cdr3_aa: CASSFPGAGYGYTF

j_call: TRBJ2-2
clone_size: once
v_call: TRBV11-2
d_call: TRBD1
cdr3_nt: TGTGCCAGCAGGTTACAGGGGGATATGGTGGGGGAGCTGTTTTTT
cdr3_aa: CASRLQGDMVGELFF

j_call: TRBJ2-3
clone_size: -
v_call: TRBV12-3/TRBV12-4
d_call: -
cdr3_nt: TGTGCCAGCAGCAGCTGGACAGATACGCAGTATTTT
cdr3_aa: CASSSWTDTQYF

j_call: TRBJ1-3
clone_size: -
v_call: TRBV5-1
d_call: -
cdr3_nt: TGCGCCAGCAGCCAACTCCCAGGGGCCGGTGGAAACACCATATATTTT
cdr3_aa: CASSQLPGAGGNTIYF

j_call: TRBJ1-3
clone_size: -
v_call: TRBV30
d_call: -
cdr3_nt: TGTGCCTGGAGTGGATGGACAGTTCGAATTGAGGGAAACACCATATATTTT
cdr3_aa: CAWSGWTVRIEGNTIYF

j_call: TRBJ2-5
clone_size: -
v_call: TRBV7-9
d_call: TRBD1
cdr3_nt: TGTGCCAGCAGCTCCCTAGTCGACAGGGGGCTCCAAGAGACCCAGTACTTC
cdr3_aa: CASSSLVDRGLQETQYF